These T cell receptor beta chains were read from a single sample in a study of early T cells in non-severe SARS-CoV-2 infection. TCRdb re-analysed the 5' RACE reads in MiXCR, keeping a single row per CDR3 protein. Of some 57,000 distinct CDR3 sequences listed, roughly a tenth are singletons. The source material was whole blood. Every receptor here comes from an adult who was a healthcare worker with PCR-confirmed SARS-CoV-2 infection or an uninfected control (not recorded which). The CDR3 runs from the conserved cysteine through the conserved F or W. The order of the fields is D gene, V gene, J gene, clone size, CDR3 DNA, CDR3 protein. The D gene is left open where the match is weak. Not every row has a clone size; where given, it reads once, few, many or a size class.

D: .; V: TRBV4-2; J: TRBJ2-3; size: .; DNA: TGTGCCAGCAGCCAAGAATGGTCCGCGGGGTTCACAGATACGCAGTATTTT; CDR3: CASSQEWSAGFTDTQYF
D: .; V: TRBV2; J: TRBJ1-1; size: .; DNA: TGTGCCAGCACCGGTGGGACGGGGGTCACTGAAGCTTTCTTT; CDR3: CASTGGTGVTEAFF
D: TRBD1; V: TRBV18; J: TRBJ1-6; size: many; DNA: TGTGCCAGCTCACCTCGGACAGGCGACGCCCTCCACTTT; CDR3: CASSPRTGDALHF
D: .; V: TRBV6-4; J: TRBJ2-6; size: .; DNA: TGTGCCAGCAAAGTTCAAGCTGGGGCCAACGTCCTGACTTTC; CDR3: CASKVQAGANVLTF
D: .; V: TRBV4-1; J: TRBJ1-4; size: .; DNA: TGCGCCAGCAGCCCTCCGGTGGGGGGAAAACTGTTTTTT; CDR3: CASSPPVGGKLFF
D: .; V: TRBV12-3/TRBV12-4; J: TRBJ1-3; size: many; DNA: TGTGCCAGCAGTTTGGGCAGGAACTCTGGAAACACCATATATTTT; CDR3: CASSLGRNSGNTIYF
D: .; V: TRBV5-1; J: TRBJ2-1; size: .; DNA: TGCGCCAGCAGCTTGAGTGGGGCCAAAGACAATGAGCAGTTCTTC; CDR3: CASSLSGAKDNEQFF
D: .; V: TRBV18; J: TRBJ2-6; size: few; DNA: TGTGCCAGCTCACCAAGCTCTGGACCTGGGGCCAACGTCCTGACTTTC; CDR3: CASSPSSGPGANVLTF
D: .; V: TRBV29-1; J: TRBJ2-3; size: many; DNA: TGCAGCGTTGAGGGTCAGGGGAGCACAGATACGCAGTATTTT; CDR3: CSVEGQGSTDTQYF
D: .; V: TRBV3-1; J: TRBJ2-3; size: few; DNA: TGTGCCAGCAGCGTTTGGACATTTACCCCCAACACAGATACGCAGTATTTT; CDR3: CASSVWTFTPNTDTQYF
D: .; V: TRBV7-9; J: TRBJ2-3; size: .; DNA: TGTGTCAGCAGCACGGCTTGGGGGGCAGATACGCAGTATTTT; CDR3: CVSSTAWGADTQYF
D: .; V: TRBV24-1; J: TRBJ2-5; size: many; DNA: TGTGCCACCAGTGATTTGTTTGAGACCCAGTACTTC; CDR3: CATSDLFETQYF
D: TRBD2; V: TRBV29-1; J: TRBJ2-3; size: .; DNA: TGCAGCGTTCGTAGCGGGGGGATGACAGATACGCAGTATTTT; CDR3: CSVRSGGMTDTQYF
D: .; V: TRBV12-3/TRBV12-4; J: TRBJ1-5; size: .; DNA: TGTGCCAGCAGCCCTGTAGGCGGCAATCAGCCCCAGCATTTT; CDR3: CASSPVGGNQPQHF
D: .; V: TRBV2; J: TRBJ2-7; size: .; DNA: TGTGCCAGCAGTCCCGGGGTGGTTTCCTACGAGCAGTACTTC; CDR3: CASSPGVVSYEQYF
D: TRBD2; V: TRBV5-4; J: TRBJ2-1; size: .; DNA: TGTGCCAGCAGCCCGGGACTAGCCCATGAGCAGTTCTTC; CDR3: CASSPGLAHEQFF
D: .; V: TRBV18; J: TRBJ2-7; size: many; DNA: TGTGCCAGCCATGCAGGGGCCTACGAGCAGTACTTC; CDR3: CASHAGAYEQYF
D: .; V: TRBV4-2; J: TRBJ1-6; size: .; DNA: TGTGCCAGCAGCCACGACACATCGTATAATTCACCCCTCCACTTT; CDR3: CASSHDTSYNSPLHF
D: .; V: TRBV29-1; J: TRBJ1-3; size: .; DNA: TGCAGCGTTGCACTCAGACAGGCCGACTCTGGAAACACCATATATTTT; CDR3: CSVALRQADSGNTIYF
D: .; V: TRBV4-1; J: TRBJ2-3; size: few; DNA: TGCGCCAGCAGCCCCATAGCTATGAGGGGAACAGATACGCAGTATTTT; CDR3: CASSPIAMRGTDTQYF
D: .; V: TRBV7-9; J: TRBJ2-1; size: few; DNA: TGTGCCAGCAGCTCCCAGGGTCTTGGAGAGCAGTTCTTC; CDR3: CASSSQGLGEQFF
D: .; V: TRBV5-1; J: TRBJ1-1; size: many; DNA: TGCGCCAGCAGCTTGGACGAGTTGAACACTGAAGCTTTCTTT; CDR3: CASSLDELNTEAFF
D: TRBD2; V: TRBV11-2; J: TRBJ2-3; size: few; DNA: TGTGCCAGCAGCCTCGGGGGATTAGCGGGAGGAGGCACAGATACGCAGTATTTT; CDR3: CASSLGGLAGGGTDTQYF
D: .; V: TRBV25-1; J: TRBJ1-6; size: .; DNA: TGTGTAACCCAGGGCGATACGGGGGCCCCTAATTCACCCCTCCACTTT; CDR3: CVTQGDTGAPNSPLHF
D: TRBD1; V: TRBV20-1; J: TRBJ2-1; size: many; DNA: TGCAGCGGAGGGGGGACAGGTAACAATGAGCAGTTCTTC; CDR3: CSGGGTGNNEQFF
D: TRBD1; V: TRBV3-1; J: TRBJ1-1; size: .; DNA: TGTGCCAGCAGCCGCACAGGGGAAAATGCTGAAGCTTTCTTT; CDR3: CASSRTGENAEAFF
D: TRBD1; V: TRBV9; J: TRBJ2-7; size: few; DNA: TGTGCCAGCAGCCTTGTCGGGACAGGGTTCCACGAGCAGTACTTC; CDR3: CASSLVGTGFHEQYF
D: TRBD2; V: TRBV19; J: TRBJ2-5; size: .; DNA: TGTGCCAGTAGTCCGCTAGCGGGGGGCAAAGAGACCCAGTACTTC; CDR3: CASSPLAGGKETQYF
D: .; V: TRBV10-2; J: TRBJ2-5; size: .; DNA: TGCGCCAGCAGTGAGTCTTTACAACTTGCGAGGGAGACCCAGTACTTC; CDR3: CASSESLQLARETQYF
D: TRBD2; V: TRBV28; J: TRBJ2-7; size: many; DNA: TGTGCCAGCAGTTCCGCGGGGGCTGGGACTAGCGGGGCCAACTACGAGCAGTACTTC; CDR3: CASSSAGAGTSGANYEQYF
D: .; V: TRBV7-8; J: TRBJ1-6; size: many; DNA: TGTGCCAGCAGCCCTTGGGGGGTGTCACCCCTCCACTTT; CDR3: CASSPWGVSPLHF